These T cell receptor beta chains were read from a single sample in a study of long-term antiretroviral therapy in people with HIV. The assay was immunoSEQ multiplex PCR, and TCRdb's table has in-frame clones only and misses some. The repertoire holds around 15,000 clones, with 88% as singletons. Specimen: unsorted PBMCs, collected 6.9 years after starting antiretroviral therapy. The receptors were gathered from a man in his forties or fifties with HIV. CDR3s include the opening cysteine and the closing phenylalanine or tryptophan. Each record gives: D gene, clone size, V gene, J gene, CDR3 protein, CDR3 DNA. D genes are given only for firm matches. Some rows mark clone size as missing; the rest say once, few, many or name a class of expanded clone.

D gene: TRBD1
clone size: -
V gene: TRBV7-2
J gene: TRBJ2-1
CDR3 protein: CASTGTGGWNEQFF
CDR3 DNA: TGTGCCAGTACCGGGACAGGGGGCTGGAATGAGCAGTTCTTC

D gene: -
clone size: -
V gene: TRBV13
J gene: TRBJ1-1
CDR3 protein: CASSPTGRNTEAFF
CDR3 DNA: TGTGCCAGCAGCCCCACGGGGAGGAACACTGAAGCTTTCTTT

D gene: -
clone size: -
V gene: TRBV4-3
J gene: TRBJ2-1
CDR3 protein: CASSQDLNQAFNEQFF
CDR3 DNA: TGCGCCAGCAGCCAAGATCTTAATCAGGCGTTCAATGAGCAGTTCTTC

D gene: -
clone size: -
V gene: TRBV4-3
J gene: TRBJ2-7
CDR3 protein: CASSQDRRGGYEQYF
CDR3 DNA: TGCGCCAGCAGCCAAGATCGCAGGGGCGGCTACGAGCAGTACTTC

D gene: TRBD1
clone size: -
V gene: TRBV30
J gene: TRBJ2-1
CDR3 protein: CAWRRGQASSYNEQFF
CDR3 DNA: TGTGCCTGGAGAAGGGGACAGGCCAGCTCCTACAATGAGCAGTTCTTC

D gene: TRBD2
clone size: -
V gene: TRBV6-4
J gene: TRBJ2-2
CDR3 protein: CASSWGTSEGGELFF
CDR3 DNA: TGTGCCAGCAGTTGGGGGACTAGCGAAGGCGGGGAGCTGTTTTTT

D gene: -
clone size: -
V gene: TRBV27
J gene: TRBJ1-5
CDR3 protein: CASSSASGPNQPQHF
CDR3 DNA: TGTGCCAGCAGTTCCGCCTCGGGACCGAATCAGCCCCAGCATTTT

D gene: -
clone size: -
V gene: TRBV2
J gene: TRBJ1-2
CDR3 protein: CASSSSPQGTYGYTF
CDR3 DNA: TGTGCCAGCAGCTCCTCACCACAGGGCACCTATGGCTACACCTTC

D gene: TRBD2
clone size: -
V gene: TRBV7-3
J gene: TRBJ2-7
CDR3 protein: CASSLTGTIWHEQYF
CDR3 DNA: TGTGCCAGCAGCTTGACCGGGACTATCTGGCACGAGCAGTACTTC

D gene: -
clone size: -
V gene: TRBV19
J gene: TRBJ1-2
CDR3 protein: CASQRNVVLNYGYTF
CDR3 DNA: TGTGCCAGCCAGCGCAATGTCGTTCTGAACTATGGCTACACCTTC

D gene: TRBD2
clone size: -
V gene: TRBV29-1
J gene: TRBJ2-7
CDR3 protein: CSVADGGGVYEQYF
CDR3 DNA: TGCAGCGTTGCTGACGGGGGGGGTGTCTACGAGCAGTACTTC

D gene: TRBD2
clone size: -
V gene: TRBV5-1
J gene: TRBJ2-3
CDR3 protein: CASSLERELDTQYF
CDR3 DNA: TGCGCCAGCAGCTTAGAGCGGGAGCTAGATACGCAGTATTTT

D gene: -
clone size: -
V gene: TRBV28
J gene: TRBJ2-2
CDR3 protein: CASFRGTNTGELFF
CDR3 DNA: TGTGCCAGTTTTCGCGGGACTAACACCGGGGAGCTGTTTTTT

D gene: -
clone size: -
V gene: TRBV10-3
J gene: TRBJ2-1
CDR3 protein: CAISASAESYNEQFF
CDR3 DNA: TGTGCCATCAGTGCCTCAGCGGAAAGCTACAATGAGCAGTTCTTC

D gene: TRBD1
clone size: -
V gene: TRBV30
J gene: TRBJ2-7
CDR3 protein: CAWSGDRVHEQYF
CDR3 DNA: TGTGCCTGGAGTGGGGACAGGGTCCACGAGCAGTACTTC

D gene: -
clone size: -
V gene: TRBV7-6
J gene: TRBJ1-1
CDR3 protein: CASSLEWENTEAFF
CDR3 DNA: TGTGCCAGCAGCTTAGAATGGGAGAACACTGAAGCTTTCTTT

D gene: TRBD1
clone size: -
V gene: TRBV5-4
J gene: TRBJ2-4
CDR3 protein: CASSLVRDRVTVQYF
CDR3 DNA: TGTGCCAGCAGCTTGGTTCGGGACAGGGTCACTGTTCAGTACTTC

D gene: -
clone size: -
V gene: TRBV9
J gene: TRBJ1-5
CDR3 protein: CASSVNGKNQPQHF
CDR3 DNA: TGTGCCAGCAGCGTCAACGGGAAAAATCAGCCCCAGCATTTT

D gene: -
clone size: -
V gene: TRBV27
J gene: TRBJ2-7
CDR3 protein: CASRDWGYEQYF
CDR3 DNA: TGTGCCAGCCGGGACTGGGGCTACGAGCAGTACTTC

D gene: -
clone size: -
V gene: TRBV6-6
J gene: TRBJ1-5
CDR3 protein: CASSYEGNQPQHF
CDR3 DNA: TGTGCCAGCAGTTACGAGGGTAATCAGCCCCAGCATTTT

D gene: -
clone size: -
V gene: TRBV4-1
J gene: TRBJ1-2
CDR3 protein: CASSPRDVQELPRGYTF
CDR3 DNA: TGCGCCAGCAGCCCGCGAGATGTACAGGAGCTACCCCGAGGCTACACCTTC

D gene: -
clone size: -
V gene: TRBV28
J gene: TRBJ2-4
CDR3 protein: CASRDPSLAKNIQYF
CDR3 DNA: TGTGCCAGCAGGGATCCCTCTCTAGCCAAAAACATTCAGTACTTC

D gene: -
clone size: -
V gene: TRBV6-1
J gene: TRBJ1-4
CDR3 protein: CASRERTVTTNEKLFF
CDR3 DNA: TGTGCCAGCAGAGAACGGACAGTAACAACTAATGAAAAACTGTTTTTT

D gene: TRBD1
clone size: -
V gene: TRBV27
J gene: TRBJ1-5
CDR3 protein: CASSSGQTSNQPQHF
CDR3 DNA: TGTGCCAGCAGTTCGGGACAGACTAGCAATCAGCCCCAGCATTTT

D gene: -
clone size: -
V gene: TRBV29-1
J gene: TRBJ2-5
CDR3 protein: CSVGPLGETQYF
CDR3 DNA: TGCAGCGTTGGCCCCTTGGGGGAGACCCAGTACTTC

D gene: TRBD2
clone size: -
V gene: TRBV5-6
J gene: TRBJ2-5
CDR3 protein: CASSLGLAGQETQYF
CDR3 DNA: TGTGCCAGCAGCTTGGGACTAGCGGGACAAGAGACCCAGTACTTC

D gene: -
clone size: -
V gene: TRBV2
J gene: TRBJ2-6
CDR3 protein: CASSEGRLNVLTF
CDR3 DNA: TGTGCCAGCAGTGAGGGTCGGCTTAACGTCCTGACTTTC

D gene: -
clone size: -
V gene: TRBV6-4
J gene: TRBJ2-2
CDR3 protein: CASSDDSLDGELFF
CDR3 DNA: TGTGCCAGCAGTGACGACTCCTTGGACGGGGAGCTGTTTTTT

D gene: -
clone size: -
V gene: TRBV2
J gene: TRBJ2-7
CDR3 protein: CASRDPSYEQYF
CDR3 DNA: TGTGCCAGCAGGGACCCCTCCTACGAGCAGTACTTC

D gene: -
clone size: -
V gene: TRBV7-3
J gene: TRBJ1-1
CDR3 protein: CASSLTRGAPEAFF
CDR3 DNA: TGTGCCAGCAGCTTAACTCGGGGAGCACCTGAAGCTTTCTTT

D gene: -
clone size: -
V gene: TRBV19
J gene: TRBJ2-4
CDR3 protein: CASSITALAKNIQYF
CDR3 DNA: TGTGCCAGTAGTATCACAGCCCTAGCCAAAAACATTCAGTACTTC

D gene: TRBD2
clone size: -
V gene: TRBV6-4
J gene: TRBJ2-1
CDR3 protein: CASSEGLAGPNEQFF
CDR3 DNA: TGTGCCAGCAGCGAGGGACTAGCGGGACCCAATGAGCAGTTCTTC

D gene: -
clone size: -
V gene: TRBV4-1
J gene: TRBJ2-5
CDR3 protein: CASSLGDSGFQETQYF
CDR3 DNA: TGCGCCAGCAGCCTGGGGGATAGCGGATTCCAAGAGACCCAGTACTTC

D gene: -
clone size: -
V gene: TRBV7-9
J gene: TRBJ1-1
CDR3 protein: CASRAKDRLNTEAFF
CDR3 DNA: TGTGCCAGCAGAGCTAAAGACAGGCTGAACACTGAAGCTTTCTTT

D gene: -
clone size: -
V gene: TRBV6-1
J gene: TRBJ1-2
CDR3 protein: CASSDRNYGYTF
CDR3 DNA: TGTGCCAGCAGTGACCGAAACTATGGCTACACCTTC

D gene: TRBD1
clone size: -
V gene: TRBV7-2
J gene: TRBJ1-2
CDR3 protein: CASSLITGGGGYTF
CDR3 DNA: TGTGCCAGCAGCTTAATAACAGGGGGAGGCGGCTACACCTTC

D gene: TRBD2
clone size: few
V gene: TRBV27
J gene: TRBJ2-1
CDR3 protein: CASSLSGTSGRAAHNEQFF
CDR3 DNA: TGTGCCAGCAGTTTATCCGGGACTAGCGGGAGGGCCGCGCACAATGAGCAGTTCTTC

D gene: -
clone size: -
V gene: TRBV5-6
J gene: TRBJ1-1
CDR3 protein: CASSPGGAEAFF
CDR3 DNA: TGTGCCAGCAGCCCGGGGGGTGCTGAAGCTTTCTTT

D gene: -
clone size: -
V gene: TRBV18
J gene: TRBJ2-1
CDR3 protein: CASSKGTPNEQFF
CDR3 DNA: TGTGCCAGCTCAAAAGGGACTCCTAATGAGCAGTTCTTC

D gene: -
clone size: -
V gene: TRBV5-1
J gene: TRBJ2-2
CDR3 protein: CASSLGLPGAVNGELFF
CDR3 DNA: TGCGCCAGCAGCTTGGGATTACCGGGGGCTGTAAACGGGGAGCTGTTTTTT

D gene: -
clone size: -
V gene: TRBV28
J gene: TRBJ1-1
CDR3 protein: CASRVHPNTEAFF
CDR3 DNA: TGTGCCAGCAGGGTACACCCGAACACTGAAGCTTTCTTT

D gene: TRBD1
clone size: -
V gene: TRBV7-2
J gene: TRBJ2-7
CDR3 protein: CASSLARGTGGYEQYF
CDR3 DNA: TGTGCCAGCAGCTTAGCGCGAGGGACAGGGGGCTACGAGCAGTACTTC

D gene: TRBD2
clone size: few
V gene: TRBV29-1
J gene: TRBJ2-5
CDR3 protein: CSVVIRLAGLQETQYF
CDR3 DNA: TGCAGCGTTGTGATTAGACTAGCGGGGTTACAAGAGACCCAGTACTTC

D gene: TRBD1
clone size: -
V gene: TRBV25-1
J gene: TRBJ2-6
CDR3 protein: CASSRGPGANVLTF
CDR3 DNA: TGTGCCAGCAGCAGGGGGCCTGGGGCCAACGTCCTGACTTTC

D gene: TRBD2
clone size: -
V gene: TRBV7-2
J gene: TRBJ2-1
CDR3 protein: CASSWSGGSGGSVDNEQFF
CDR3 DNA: TGTGCCAGCAGCTGGAGCGGGGGTAGCGGGGGCTCTGTAGACAATGAGCAGTTCTTC

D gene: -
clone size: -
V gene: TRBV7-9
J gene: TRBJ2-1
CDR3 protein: CASSLLVWGGEGEQFF
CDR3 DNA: TGTGCCAGCAGCTTGTTGGTTTGGGGGGGCGAGGGTGAGCAGTTCTTC

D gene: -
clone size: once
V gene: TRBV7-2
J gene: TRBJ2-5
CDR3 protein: CASSLVRTLETQYF
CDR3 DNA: TGTGCCAGCAGCTTAGTCAGGACTCTAGAGACCCAGTACTTC